The T cell receptor (beta chain) described here comes from a study of T cell responses to AZD1222 COVID-19 vaccine. Study-level results: Nearly half of spike-specific TCRs reportedly target variant regions that are unmutated in the B.1.351 and B.1.1.7 variants.

Trimming took 6 bases from V and 3 from J; bases not matched to a gene: 10. Germline CDR1 and CDR2: MNHEY and SVGAGI. This CDR3 is built from 15 residues. Sequencing used immunoSEQ multiplex PCR; TCRdb keeps in-frame clones, though not all of them. This table holds about 170,000 clones, over 75% found once. This clone was seen a single time. Its antigen is as yet unknown. This receptor was taken from an adult in good health. This specimen was peripheral blood, taken on day 0 of AZD1222 vaccination. This chain connects TRBV6-5 to TRBJ1-1; 7 bases fit TRBD1. The DNA for the CDR3 is TGTGCCAGCAGGGGGACAGTGGTGGGAGACACTGAAGCTTTCTTT. Translating gives CASRGTVVGDTEAFF.